This T cell receptor (beta chain) is drawn from a study of blood T cell repertoires in COVID-19. Background on the study: Whether acute or convalescent, the COVID-19 samples came from the United States, Italy and Spain. The analysed material was cDNA or gDNA that came from T cells, B-cell-depleted T cells, or PBMCs.

Authors' data handling: The assay estimated nucleated cells by amplifying reference gene primers. The data were produced by immunoSEQ multiplex PCR, yet TCRdb's version contains in-frame clones alone and is incomplete. V and J calls and clone size are those listed in that table; D and trimming were worked out from the DNA. The repertoire holds about 50,000 clones, about 89% seen once, with roughly a quarter in the top ten. The sequence came from a human donor in a cohort sampled during active COVID-19. Sequences were obtained from peripheral blood.

CDR3 region: CASSLALIGGANVLTF. CDR3 in DNA: TGTGCCAGCAGCTTAGCATTAATCGGTGGGGCCAACGTCCTGACTTTC. This chain uses TRBV7-2 with TRBJ2-6; D not certain. The CDR3 consists of 16 residues. Between the trimmed V and J ends, which lost 0 bases and 3 bases, there was a span of 9 bases. Germline lookup yields CDR1 SGHTA and CDR2 FQGNSA.